Sequencing of this T cell receptor (beta chain) was carried out in a study of T cell repertoires in cytomegalovirus infection. Across the whole study: Selected CMV epitopes included recently identified HLA-C-restricted ones as well as well-studied HLA-B-restricted ones. Overall study findings and caveats: Individuals carrying CMV plus the relevant HLA were identified by cumulative frequency of public TCR beta families.

V was clipped by 2 bases and J by 5 bases; unmatched bases: 9. Germline loops: CDR1 MNHEY, CDR2 SVGEGT. The CDR3 contains 18 residues. This clonotype was counted a few times. The antigen is undetermined. Via MiXCR, TCRdb re-called the reads, giving one row per CDR3 protein. The data show hundreds of thousands of distinct CDR3 sequences, with roughly a third seen just once and roughly a sixth held by the top ten. This clonotype originated in a human donor in good health (CMV status not recorded). Some clones in this sample may be carry-over from other donors' samples. This material consisted of cultured PBMCs, taken from culture after CMV antigen stimulation. This chain uses TRBV6-2 or TRBV6-3 with TRBJ2-5; 15 positions match TRBD2. The CDR3 DNA reads TGTGCCAGCAGTTACCCGGGACTAGCGGGAGGTTCGGATGAGACCCAGTACTTC. It yields the protein CASSYPGLAGGSDETQYF.